These 8 T cell receptor beta chains were sequenced from one sample in a study of CD8 T cells in Susac syndrome (dated by TCRdb to between 2018 and 2020). To prepare the library, the immunoSEQ multiplex PCR assay was applied. RNA was extracted using the RNeasy kit, and roughly 0.5 to 1 ug of the RNA was reverse transcribed with random hexamers. The raw public data were reprocessed by TCRdb itself: fastp quality trimming at Q25, MiXCR clonotype calling, in-frame beta chains only. Rows are combined by CDR3 protein, so each entry shows the most common genes and DNA. The sample table shows 250,000 to 300,000 distinct CDR3 sequences, and 85% are seen once. The top ten hold around 0.12% of the sample. Material for sequencing was CD8+ T cells from PBMCs. The source of these receptors is a human donor with multiple sclerosis.

The gene calls are TRBV5-1 and TRBJ2-1; D unresolved. Trimming stripped 4 bases from V and 9 bases from J, with 14 bases between. The germline V gene has CDR1 SGHRS and CDR2 YFSETQ. The CDR3 loop spans 13 amino acids. The CDR3 coding sequence is TGCGCCAGCAGCGGCACCCTCCAGCTTGAGCAGTTCTTC. It is translated as CASSGTLQLEQFF.

In this sample, this clonotype turned up once. The chain is built from TRBV9 and TRBJ2-5; D possibly corresponds to TRBD2 (5 bases). The CDR3 is 14 amino acids. V was pared by 0 bases and J by 2 bases, with 8 bases between. Germline-derived CDR1 and CDR2 are SGDLS and YYNGEE. The CDR3 DNA follows: TGTGCCAGCAGCGTAGAGGGAGTGCAAGAGACCCAGTACTTC. Its protein product is CASSVEGVQETQYF.

The V gene is TRBV7-9, the J gene TRBJ2-7, with 8 bases aligning to TRBD2. This CDR3 is built from 18 residues. CDR1 is SEHNR, CDR2 FQNEAQ, per germline (reference sequence). The trim removed 8 bases at V and 7 bases at J, leaving 25 bases unmatched. This chain's CDR3 is CASSGGVSPSPPPGEQYF. The CDR3 region has the DNA TGTGCCAGCTCCGGGGGGGTGTCTCCGTCCCCGCCCCCTGGAGAGCAGTACTTC.

The J gene is TRBJ2-7, the V gene TRBV7-2; 9 positions match TRBD2. From germline, CDR1 is SGHTA and CDR2 FQGNSA. V shed 5 bases, J shed 3 bases, and the junction held 8 bases outside the gene matches. This CDR3 is 15 amino acids long. CDR3 protein: CASSPGTAGGYEQYF. Written as DNA, the CDR3 is TGTGCCAGCAGCCCAGGGACAGCGGGAGGCTACGAGCAGTACTTC.

The rearrangement links TRBV27 to TRBJ2-4; 7 bases line up with TRBD2. The germline CDR1 and CDR2 sequences are MNHEY and SMNVEV (reference sequence). There are 17 residues in the CDR3. With V trimmed by 4 bases and J by 0 bases, 9 bases remained unmatched. The CDR3 protein is CASSSFLAVLAKNIQYF. The CDR3 DNA follows: TGTGCCAGCAGTTCCTTCCTAGCGGTCCTAGCCAAAAACATTCAGTACTTC.

V and J are TRBV19 and TRBJ1-1; no definite D call. The CDR3 has 15 amino acids. V dropped 10 bases and J dropped 10 bases, with 28 bases sitting between them. In germline, CDR1 is LNHDA, CDR2 SQIVND (reference sequence). CDR3 loop: CATTEGEKNRRGAFF. The CDR3 DNA reads TGTGCCACCACCGAGGGAGAAAAAAACCGACGGGGAGCTTTCTTT. Full variable domain (outside the CDR3, taken from reference TRBV19 and TRBJ1-1): DGGITQSPKYLFRKEGQNVTLSCEQNLNHDAMYWYRQDPGQGLRLIYYSQIVNDFQKGDIAEGYSVSREKKESFPLTVTSAQKNPTAFYLCATTEGEKNRRGAFFGQGTRLTVV.

The rearrangement joins TRBV11-2 to TRBJ2-5; no clear D. CDR3 length equals 14 residues. Germline V gene data show CDR1 as SGHAT and CDR2 as FQNNGV. V lost 5 bases and J lost 5, with 15 bases in between. CDR3 residues: CASSQSPVQETQYF. CDR3 nucleotides: TGTGCCAGCAGCCAGAGCCCAGTACAGGAGACCCAGTACTTC.

This chain links TRBV7-9 with TRBJ2-3; 9 bases are shared with TRBD1. Germline V gene data show CDR1 as SEHNR and CDR2 as FQNEAQ (reference sequence). With 8 bases clipped from V and 1 base from J, the junction kept 7 bases outside the gene matches. CDR3 length equals 15 residues. The CDR3 DNA is TGTGCCAGCTTCGGAGGACAGGGGCGCACAGATACGCAGTATTTT. As protein: CASFGGQGRTDTQYF.